These 21 T cell receptor beta chains were all obtained from the same sample, sequenced in a study of cytomegalovirus exposure and HLA in healthy donors. Amplification used 60 Vbeta primers and 13 Jbeta primers. Measured with immunoSEQ multiplex PCR; TCRdb has only the in-frame clones, and not every one. The listing records 75,000 to 95,000 clones. Sequenced: PBMCs. Receptor source: a girl aged 10-17 years in good health and CMV-seropositive.

The chain links TRBV6-4 to TRBJ2-4, with 8 bases that match TRBD2. CDR1 is MRHNA, CDR2 SNTAGT, per germline. The length of the CDR3 is 22 residues. Losses at the gene ends were 2 bases for V and 0 bases for J; bases not matched to a gene: 21. The DNA of the CDR3 is TGTGCCAGCAGTGACACCGCCGTGGATAGCGGGGCAGAAAACGTAGCCAAAAACATTCAGTACTTC. Amino acid sequence: CASSDTAVDSGAENVAKNIQYF.

The rearrangement joins TRBV30 to TRBJ1-2; D is undetermined. Trimming stripped 1 base from V and 4 bases from J, with 10 bases between. Germline V gene sequence: CDR1 GTSNPN, CDR2 SVGIG (reference sequence). CDR3 size: 13 residues. The DNA for the CDR3 is TGTGCCTGGAGTGATGGGAGTCTCTATGGCTACACCTTC. Its translation: CAWSDGSLYGYTF.

The chain employs TRBV18 and TRBJ1-4; the match to TRBD1 covers 7 bases. V lost 6 bases to trimming and J lost 5 bases; unmatched junction nucleotides: 9. The CDR3 runs to 15 residues. CDR1 is KGHSH, CDR2 LQKENI, per germline. The CDR3 sequence is CASSSRDRRNEKLFF. In DNA, the CDR3 is TGTGCCAGCTCGTCTAGGGACAGAAGAAATGAAAAACTGTTTTTT.

This chain links TRBV9 with TRBJ1-2, with D tentatively TRBD1 (5 bases). Trimming cost V 3 bases and J 4 bases, with 13 bases left between them. The CDR3 loop spans 14 amino acids. In germline, CDR1 is SGDLS, CDR2 YYNGEE. The CDR3 reads CASSGLRDIYGYTF. CDR3 nucleotide sequence: TGTGCCAGCAGCGGGCTCAGGGATATCTATGGCTACACCTTC.

This rearrangement joins TRBV4-3 to TRBJ2-7; D is perhaps TRBD1 (5 bases). This CDR3 comprises 15 residues. The germline gives CDR1 LGHNA, CDR2 YSLEER. The V end lost 0 bases, the J end lost 3 bases, and 12 bases lay between the germline ends. The CDR3 DNA is TGCGCCAGCAGCCAAGATCCAGGGCCCAACTACGAGCAGTACGTC. It yields the protein CASSQDPGPNYEQYV.

The chain has TRBV7-9 and TRBJ1-3; D is possibly TRBD1 (5 bases). Per germline, CDR1 SEHNR and CDR2 FQNEAQ (reference sequence). Trimming removed 5 bases from V and 0 bases from J, with 17 bases in between. This CDR3 contains 17 residues. Here the CDR3 reads CASSPFDGGTSGNTIYF. The CDR3 DNA reads TGTGCCAGCAGCCCATTTGACGGGGGGACCTCTGGAAACACCATATATTTT.

V gene TRBV29-1 combines with J gene TRBJ2-4; 7 bases are shared with TRBD2. CDR3 length: 15 residues. Germline V CDR1 and CDR2: SQVTM, ANQGSEA. Trimming removed 7 bases from V and 9 bases from J; junction bases left unmatched: 18. The CDR3, as DNA: TGCAGCGCGAACACCGGGAGCGGGGTTGATGGCATTCAGTACTTC. It codes for CSANTGSGVDGIQYF.

This chain joins TRBV6-5 and TRBJ2-7; the match to TRBD2 covers 7 bases. The CDR3 length is 13 residues. The V and J ends lost 6 bases and 2 bases, in that order; junction bases with no gene match: 4. Germline-derived CDR1 and CDR2 are MNHEY and SVGAGI. CDR3 bases: TGTGCCAGCAGGGGAGGGGCACCCTACGAGCAGTACTTC. Translating it yields CASRGGAPYEQYF.

The chain's CDR3 is CASSHRQGSYEQYF. CDR3 sequence (DNA): TGTGCCAGCAGCCATCGACAGGGCTCCTACGAGCAGTACTTC. The J gene is TRBJ2-7, the V gene TRBV6-5; 7 bases are a match to TRBD1. The CDR3 length is 14 residues. The junction had 5 bases not matched to a gene; V was cut back by 6 bases and J by 0 bases. Germline assignment: CDR1 MNHEY and CDR2 SVGAGI.

The CDR3: CASSSSRQGANEQFF. The DNA for the CDR3 is TGTGCCAGCAGCTCCTCTCGACAGGGGGCAAATGAGCAGTTCTTC. The chain couples TRBV7-6 to TRBJ2-1, with TRBD1 identical over 10 bases. This CDR3 has 15 amino acids. The junction had 7 bases not matched to a gene; V was cut back by 4 bases and J by 7 bases. Germline V gene data show CDR1 as SGHVS and CDR2 as FNYEAQ.

The gene calls are TRBV4-1 and TRBJ1-1; D gene uncertain. This CDR3 contains 15 residues. Germline V gene sequence: CDR1 MGHRA, CDR2 YSYEKL. V dropped 0 bases and J dropped 0 bases, with 8 bases sitting between them. In nucleotides, the CDR3 is TGCGCCAGCAGCCAAGATGAGGGATTGAACACTGAAGCTTTCTTT. Translating it yields CASSQDEGLNTEAFF.

The rearrangement joins TRBV6-5 to TRBJ2-7; 8 bases fit TRBD1. With 2 bases clipped from V and 6 bases from J, the junction kept 3 bases outside the gene matches. This CDR3 contains 13 residues. The V gene's germline CDR1 is MNHEY and CDR2 SVGAGI. This CDR3 is CASSYGQGGEQYV. As DNA, the CDR3 is TGTGCCAGCAGTTACGGACAGGGCGGCGAGCAGTACGTC.

This chain uses TRBV7-2 with TRBJ2-1; D might be TRBD2 (6 bases). Germline assignment: CDR1 SGHTA and CDR2 FQGNSA. This CDR3 region has 16 residues. V was shortened by 5 bases and J by 2 bases, with 16 bases between the two germline ends. The CDR3 spells CASSLEGTGAYNEQFF. In nucleotides, the CDR3 is TGTGCCAGCAGCCTGGAGGGGACTGGCGCCTACAATGAGCAGTTCTTC. The full variable domain, completed using reference TRBV7-2 and TRBJ2-1, is GAGVSQSPSNKVTEKGKDVELRCDPISGHTALYWYRQSLGQGLEFLIYFQGNSAPDKSGLPSDRFSAERTGGSVSTLTIQRTQQEDSAVYLCASSLEGTGAYNEQFFGPGTRLTVL.

The rearrangement joins TRBV18 to TRBJ2-7; no clear D gene. The CDR3 is made up of 12 amino acids. Germline CDR1 is KGHSH and CDR2 is LQKENI. The CDR3 nucleotides read TGTGCCAGCTCACCTAACAGTTACGAGCAGTGCGTC. Translation gives CASSPNSYEQCV.

The chain has TRBV29-1 and TRBJ2-7; D is perhaps TRBD2 (6 bases). Trimming removed 4 bases at V and 2 bases at J, with 15 bases between. Germline V gene sequence: CDR1 SQVTM, CDR2 ANQGSEA. The CDR3 has 14 amino acids. In DNA, the CDR3 is TGCAGCGTTGTACCCTGGACGGGAGCCTACGAGCAGTACTTC. Protein sequence: CSVVPWTGAYEQYF.

The chain joins TRBV7-9 to TRBJ2-7; D ambiguous. Germline V gives CDR1 SEHNR, CDR2 FQNEAQ (reference sequence). V gave up 4 bases and J gave up 1 base, with 8 bases separating them. CDR3 size: 13 residues. The CDR3 reads CASSSGSSYEQYV. The CDR3 DNA follows: TGTGCCAGCAGCTCAGGATCTTCCTACGAGCAGTACGTC.

The chain employs TRBV29-1 and TRBJ2-3; 11 bases agree with TRBD1. The germline V gene encodes CDR1 SQVTM and CDR2 ANQGSEA. The V gene end was trimmed by 6 bases and the J gene end by 5 bases; junction bases not matched to a gene: 7. This CDR3 region has 14 residues. The CDR3 coding sequence is TGCAGCGTACACGGACAGGGGGCGGGAGATACGCAGTATTTT. Residues: CSVHGQGAGDTQYF.

V is TRBV29-1 and J is TRBJ2-3, with TRBD2 as a possible D gene (6 bases). Germline V lookup: CDR1 SQVTM, CDR2 ANQGSEA. The germline V and J ends were trimmed by 4 bases and 3 bases, with 20 bases remaining between them. The CDR3 spans 16 residues. The CDR3 loop is CSVAGWVGGRTDTQYF. CDR3 in DNA: TGCAGCGTTGCCGGTTGGGTCGGGGGAAGGACAGATACGCAGTATTTT.

The V and J genes are TRBV29-1 and TRBJ2-2; D might be TRBD1 (7 bases). The CDR3 has 14 residues. V was pared by 4 bases and J by 4 bases, with 13 bases between. Germline assignment: CDR1 SQVTM and CDR2 ANQGSEA. The CDR3 spells CSVVRQGGTGELFF. The DNA for the CDR3 is TGCAGCGTTGTGAGACAGGGAGGCACCGGGGAGCTGTTTTTT.

This chain links TRBV18 with TRBJ1-3; D may be TRBD1 (5 bases). The germline CDR1 and CDR2 sequences are KGHSH and LQKENI. The germline V and J ends were trimmed by 5 bases and 0 bases, with 11 bases remaining between them. The CDR3 extends over 15 amino acids. CDR3 in amino acids: CASSSGGNSGNTIYF. For the CDR3, the DNA is TGTGCCAGCTCAAGTGGGGGGAACTCTGGAAACACCATATATTTT.

The chain links TRBV6-1 to TRBJ2-7, with a possible D match to TRBD2 (6 bases). With 9 bases removed from V and 3 bases from J, the gap between germline ends came to 15 bases. The CDR3 has 13 amino acids. Germline V CDR1 and CDR2: MNHNS, SASEGT. The CDR3 loop reads CASEMGGSYEQYF. CDR3 sequence (DNA): TGTGCCAGTGAGATGGGGGGTAGCTACGAGCAGTACTTC.